A selection of T cell receptor beta chains follows, all from one sample in a study of blood T cells in healthy people across ages. TCRdb fed the 5' RACE reads into MiXCR, producing one record per CDR3 protein. The table has 1.5 million to 2 million distinct CDR3 sequences, roughly 50% seen once. The sequencing input was blood. The receptors were gathered from a woman between 40 and 55 years old in good health. Each CDR3 is given with its conserved first and last residue. Each record gives: J gene, D gene, clone size, CDR3 length, V gene, CDR3 protein, CDR3 DNA. A D gene is named only where the DNA matches it firmly. Clone size, where shown, is once, few, many, or a class for clones that have expanded.

TRBJ1-2 | TRBD1 | NA | 14 | TRBV12-3/TRBV12-4 | CASSLMDRPYGYTF | TGTGCCAGCAGTTTAATGGACAGGCCCTATGGCTACACCTTC
TRBJ1-1 | NA | NA | 13 | TRBV5-1 | CASRQGKRTEAFF | TGCGCCAGCAGACAGGGAAAGAGAACTGAAGCTTTCTTT
TRBJ2-1 | NA | few | 14 | TRBV6-2/TRBV6-3 | CASRPDSNYNEQFF | TGTGCCAGCAGACCCGACAGCAATTACAATGAGCAGTTCTTC
TRBJ2-1 | NA | few | 15 | TRBV11-2 | CASSPDGLGLNEQFF | TGTGCCAGCAGCCCTGACGGGCTGGGGTTAAATGAGCAGTTCTTC
TRBJ2-5 | TRBD2 | few | 14 | TRBV27 | CASRQRRGASEQYF | TGTGCCAGCAGACAAAGGCGGGGGGCAAGTGAGCAGTACTTC
TRBJ1-4 | NA | few | 14 | TRBV2 | CASTRRATNEKLFF | TGTGCCTCAACCCGACGCGCAACTAATGAAAAACTGTTTTTT
TRBJ2-6 | TRBD2 | NA | 18 | TRBV5-1 | CASSLGGLRDSGANVLTF | TGCGCCAGCAGCTTGGGGGGACTACGGGACTCTGGGGCCAACGTCCTGACTTTC
TRBJ2-3 | NA | NA | 13 | TRBV7-9 | CASSLGAPVTQYF | TGTGCCAGCAGCTTAGGGGCCCCGGTTACGCAGTATTTT
TRBJ1-2 | NA | few | 13 | TRBV21-1 | CASRDNRVPGYTF | TGTGCCAGCAGGGATAACAGGGTACCCGGCTACACCTTC
TRBJ2-5 | TRBD1 | few | 14 | TRBV5-6 | CASSHGTASETQYF | TGTGCCAGCAGCCATGGGACAGCGTCGGAGACCCAGTACTTC
TRBJ2-3 | TRBD2 | NA | 19 | TRBV4-3 | CASSQDGGALMSSTDTQYF | TGCGCCAGCAGCCAAGACGGGGGGGCCCTAATGTCTAGCACAGATACGCAGTATTTT
TRBJ2-1 | NA | NA | 17 | TRBV4-2 | CASSQGVEEPRNNEQFF | TGTGCCAGCAGCCAAGGGGTCGAGGAGCCAAGGAACAATGAGCAGTTCTTC
TRBJ1-5 | NA | NA | 14 | TRBV7-2 | CASKVVGGDQPQHF | TGTGCCAGCAAGGTTGTCGGAGGGGATCAGCCCCAGCATTTT
TRBJ1-2 | NA | NA | 15 | TRBV4-1 | CASSQMTGLGYGYTF | TGCGCCAGCAGCCAAATGACAGGTCTGGGCTATGGCTACACCTTC
TRBJ2-7 | TRBD1 | few | 15 | TRBV6-1 | CASNPAGTGNNEQYF | TGTGCCAGCAACCCAGCGGGGACAGGGAACAACGAGCAGTACTTC
TRBJ2-1 | TRBD2 | NA | 12 | TRBV28 | CASKLGGDEQFF | TGTGCCAGCAAACTGGGAGGGGATGAGCAGTTCTTC
TRBJ2-7 | TRBD1 | few | 17 | TRBV20-1 | CSAAGMGNRGAHREQYF | TGCAGTGCTGCCGGCATGGGTAACAGGGGCGCTCACCGCGAGCAGTACTTC
TRBJ2-4 | NA | NA | 16 | TRBV5-1 | CASSLNRDIAKNIQYF | TGCGCCAGCAGTTTGAACAGGGATATAGCCAAAAACATTCAGTACTTC
TRBJ1-5 | NA | NA | 12 | TRBV19 | CASNLMNQPQHF | TGTGCCAGTAATTTGATGAATCAGCCCCAGCATTTT
TRBJ2-3 | NA | NA | 16 | TRBV7-9 | CASSFTVTPSTDTQYF | TGTGCCAGCAGCTTTACGGTGACTCCTAGCACAGACACGCAGTATTTT
TRBJ2-3 | TRBD2 | NA | 16 | TRBV12-3/TRBV12-4 | CASSPRTSQSTDTQYF | TGTGCCAGCAGTCCGCGGACTAGCCAAAGCACAGATACGCAGTATTTT
TRBJ2-4 | NA | few | 12 | TRBV29-1 | CSVPDGKNIQYF | TGCAGCGTCCCGGACGGGAAAAACATTCAGTACTTC
TRBJ2-3 | NA | NA | 14 | TRBV24-1 | CATSDWGRTDTQYF | TGTGCCACCAGTGATTGGGGTAGAACAGATACGCAGTATTTT
TRBJ2-6 | NA | NA | 15 | TRBV9 | CASSRRGGGANVLTF | TGTGCCAGCAGCCGGAGGGGTGGTGGGGCCAACGTCCTGACTTTC
TRBJ1-1 | NA | NA | 15 | TRBV28 | CASRPPLGDGTEAFF | TGTGCCAGCAGACCCCCCCTTGGGGATGGGACTGAAGCTTTCTTT
TRBJ1-6 | NA | NA | 16 | TRBV20-1 | CSARDNRENAYSPLHF | TGCAGTGCTAGAGATAACAGGGAGAACGCTTATTCACCCCTCCACTTT
TRBJ2-1 | NA | few | 14 | TRBV5-1 | CASSLIQGTTEQFF | TGCGCCAGCAGCTTGATACAGGGAACGACTGAGCAGTTCTTC
TRBJ1-2 | TRBD1 | NA | 21 | TRBV4-3 | CASSQSIPGQRFQWGNYGYTF | TGCGCCAGCAGCCAAAGCATACCGGGACAGCGCTTCCAGTGGGGTAACTATGGCTACACCTTC
TRBJ2-5 | NA | few | 15 | TRBV5-1 | CASSLEVGAQETQYF | TGCGCCAGCAGCTTGGAGGTCGGAGCCCAAGAGACCCAGTACTTC
TRBJ2-3 | NA | few | 14 | TRBV11-2 | CASNAVGPTDTQYF | TGTGCCAGCAATGCTGTCGGCCCAACAGATACGCAGTATTTT
TRBJ2-1 | TRBD1 | many | 15 | TRBV7-2 | CASSSDRGSYNEQFF | TGTGCCAGCAGCTCGGACAGGGGGTCCTACAATGAGCAGTTCTTC
TRBJ2-1 | NA | NA | 15 | TRBV12-3/TRBV12-4 | CASSPFTSSYNEQFF | TGTGCCAGCAGCCCATTTACCAGCTCCTACAATGAGCAGTTCTTC
TRBJ2-4 | NA | few | 14 | TRBV6-5 | CASSFGTAKNIQYF | TGTGCCAGCAGTTTTGGGACGGCTAAAAACATTCAGTACTTC
TRBJ2-3 | TRBD1 | once | 14 | TRBV20-1 | CSASGDRSTDTQYF | TGCAGCGCTAGTGGGGACAGAAGCACAGATACGCAGTATTTT
TRBJ1-2 | TRBD1 | once | 15 | TRBV7-3 | CAGSSGQGHNYGYTF | TGTGCCGGCAGCTCCGGACAGGGACATAACTATGGCTACACCTTC
TRBJ1-2 | TRBD1 | NA | 13 | TRBV6-1 | CATQISTGDGYTF | TGTGCCACTCAAATCTCAACAGGGGACGGCTACACCTTC
TRBJ1-1 | NA | NA | 16 | TRBV5-1 | CASMATAKGMNTEAFF | TGCGCCAGCATGGCGACAGCTAAGGGTATGAACACTGAAGCTTTCTTT
TRBJ2-4 | TRBD1 | NA | 15 | TRBV7-9 | CASRVTQGLGNIQYF | TGTGCCAGCAGGGTTACACAGGGGTTGGGAAACATTCAGTACTTC
TRBJ1-2 | NA | NA | 16 | TRBV29-1 | CSVEDHPDPEDDGYTF | TGCAGCGTTGAAGATCACCCCGACCCTGAGGACGATGGCTACACCTTC
TRBJ2-1 | TRBD1 | NA | 15 | TRBV6-2/TRBV6-3 | CASKEDRGTYNEQFF | TGTGCCAGCAAAGAGGACAGGGGGACCTACAATGAGCAGTTCTTC
TRBJ2-7 | TRBD1 | few | 16 | TRBV7-9 | CASSLAGTGGFGEQYF | TGTGCCAGCAGCTTGGCCGGGACAGGGGGCTTCGGCGAGCAGTACTTC
TRBJ2-7 | NA | few | 13 | TRBV27 | CASSFEGVHEQYF | TGTGCCAGCAGTTTTGAGGGGGTTCACGAGCAGTACTTC
TRBJ2-1 | TRBD1 | NA | 14 | TRBV10-3 | CAISNPDRYNEQFF | TGTGCCATCAGTAATCCGGACAGGTACAATGAGCAGTTCTTC
TRBJ2-7 | TRBD2 | few | 16 | TRBV12-3/TRBV12-4 | CASSLGLAGVSYEQYF | TGTGCCAGCAGTCTAGGACTAGCGGGGGTGTCCTACGAGCAGTACTTC
TRBJ1-6 | NA | NA | 14 | TRBV4-3 | CASSVGLMNSPLHF | TGCGCCAGCAGCGTGGGACTGATGAATTCACCCCTCCACTTT
TRBJ2-1 | TRBD1 | few | 15 | TRBV5-1 | CASSLAQGATGEQFF | TGCGCCAGCAGCTTAGCGCAGGGGGCGACGGGAGAGCAGTTCTTC
TRBJ2-1 | NA | NA | 16 | TRBV7-9 | CASSSPRGAISYEQFF | TGTGCCAGCAGCTCGCCTCGGGGGGCTATCTCCTACGAGCAGTTCTTC
TRBJ2-5 | NA | NA | 13 | TRBV29-1 | CSVEGLAQETQYF | TGCAGCGTTGAAGGGCTAGCCCAAGAGACCCAGTACTTC
TRBJ2-1 | NA | NA | 15 | TRBV3-1 | CASSVFGGEYNEQFF | TGTGCCAGCAGCGTCTTCGGGGGCGAATACAATGAGCAGTTCTTC
TRBJ1-2 | NA | NA | 14 | TRBV7-2 | CASSVDFGAYGYTF | TGTGCCAGCAGCGTTGATTTTGGGGCCTATGGCTACACCTTC
TRBJ2-7 | NA | NA | 14 | TRBV20-1 | CSARGDRLDHEQYF | TGCAGTGCTAGAGGCGACAGACTCGACCACGAGCAGTACTTC
TRBJ1-6 | NA | NA | 16 | TRBV7-2 | CASSLYGGLSDSPLHF | TGTGCCAGCAGCTTGTACGGGGGATTGTCGGATTCACCCCTCCACTTT
TRBJ2-3 | TRBD1 | NA | 14 | TRBV6-6 | CASRYTGEGDTQYF | TGTGCCAGCAGATATACAGGGGAAGGAGATACGCAGTATTTT